The 15 T cell receptor beta chains below come from one sample, sequenced in a study of cytomegalovirus exposure and HLA in healthy donors. Amplification used 60 Vbeta primers and 13 Jbeta primers. Generated by immunoSEQ multiplex PCR, the TCRdb table keeps only in-frame clones and is missing some. The repertoire holds roughly 200,000 clones, approximately 90% seen once, with about 1% in the top ten. Source material: PBMCs. The receptor set was obtained from a woman under 30 in good health and CMV-seronegative.

This clone has a single count. The chain recombines TRBV2 with TRBJ2-7, with 9 bases fitting TRBD2. The CDR3 runs 18 residues. V was clipped by 10 bases and J by 4 bases; unmatched bases: 23. CDR1 and CDR2 (germline): SNHLY, FYNNEI. The CDR3 sequence: CATVKPGLARLWSYEQYF. CDR3 nucleotide sequence: TGTGCCACCGTTAAACCGGGACTAGCCCGCCTTTGGTCTTACGAGCAGTACTTC.

The rearrangement joins TRBV5-6 to TRBJ1-1; D unresolved. The CDR3 runs to 13 residues. The V and J ends lost 5 bases and 0 bases respectively, with 8 bases between them. The V gene's germline CDR1 is SGHDT and CDR2 YYEEEE. CDR3 sequence: CASRPTMNTEAFF. DNA of the CDR3: TGTGCCAGCAGGCCCACTATGAACACTGAAGCTTTCTTT.

This chain uses TRBV30 with TRBJ2-2; 10 bases are shared with TRBD2. The trim removed 3 bases at V and 0 bases at J, leaving 16 bases unmatched. The CDR3 extends over 20 amino acids. Germline loops: CDR1 GTSNPN, CDR2 SVGIG (reference sequence). The CDR3 loop is CAWSHIRTSGKLANTGELFF. The CDR3 region has the DNA TGTGCCTGGAGCCACATTCGGACTAGCGGAAAACTCGCGAACACCGGGGAGCTGTTTTTT.

This chain uses TRBV7-8 with TRBJ2-5, with 13 bases identical to TRBD2. CDR3 size: 18 residues. CDR1 is SGHVS, CDR2 FQNEAQ, per germline. After removal of 0 bases from V and 0 bases from J, the junction contained 4 bases not matched to a gene. The CDR3 sequence is CASSLAGTSGTYQETQYF. The CDR3 DNA reads TGTGCCAGCAGCTTAGCGGGGACTAGCGGGACGTACCAAGAGACCCAGTACTTC.

The table lists this clone with a count of one. This chain connects TRBV19 to TRBJ1-1, with 7 nucleotides matching TRBD1. Germline V gene sequence: CDR1 LNHDA, CDR2 SQIVND (reference sequence). This CDR3 region has 15 residues. V shed 4 bases and J 0 bases; nucleotides not matched to a gene: 5. This CDR3 reads CASSTPGQMNTEAFF. The CDR3 DNA reads TGTGCCAGTAGTACGCCGGGACAGATGAACACTGAAGCTTTCTTT.

The V and J genes are TRBV25-1 and TRBJ2-5; 10 nucleotides match TRBD1. Germline CDR1 reads MGHDK; CDR2 reads SYGVNS. The trim removed 11 bases at V and 5 bases at J, leaving 5 bases unmatched. This CDR3 has 12 amino acids. In DNA, the CDR3 is TGTGCCTTTCGACAGGGGGCGGAGACCCAGTACTTC. This codes for CAFRQGAETQYF.

V usage is TRBV11-2 and J usage is TRBJ1-4; 9 bases line up with TRBD1. Germline assignment: CDR1 SGHAT and CDR2 FQNNGV. V gave up 4 bases and J gave up 7 bases; unmatched junction bases: 13. The length of the CDR3 is 17 residues. The CDR3 loop reads CASSYTYYRGPFEKLFF. CDR3 sequence (DNA): TGTGCCAGCAGCTATACGTACTACAGGGGGCCTTTTGAAAAACTGTTTTTT.

The CDR3 region is CASSLGETGWETQYF. The CDR3 DNA sequence: TGTGCCAGCAGCTTAGGCGAGACAGGATGGGAGACCCAGTACTTC. The chain links TRBV7-9 to TRBJ2-5, with a weak D call TRBD1 (6 bases). The CDR3 sequence is 15 residues long. CDR1 SEHNR and CDR2 FQNEAQ come from the germline V gene (reference sequence). The V and J ends lost 1 base and 5 bases respectively, with 14 bases between them.

This clone was seen a handful of times. V usage is TRBV6-5 and J usage is TRBJ1-1; D unresolved. CDR1 and CDR2 from the germline V gene are MNHEY and SVGAGI. This CDR3 is built from 13 residues. Trimming took 6 bases from V and 1 from J, leaving 9 bases between them. The DNA for the CDR3 is TGTGCCAGCAGGTACCTCTCGAACACTGAAGCTTTCTTT. Translating gives CASRYLSNTEAFF.

V and J are TRBV7-9 and TRBJ1-1; 8 bases are a match to TRBD1. V lost 1 base, J lost 1 base, and 5 bases stayed unmatched. The CDR3 consists of 16 residues. From germline, CDR1 is SEHNR and CDR2 FQNEAQ (reference sequence). CDR3 nucleotide sequence: TGTGCCAGCAGCTTAGGACAGGGGCGGACGAACACTGAAGCTTTCTTT. It is translated as CASSLGQGRTNTEAFF.

The chain carries TRBV6-1 and TRBJ1-1, with no clear D. CDR3 length equals 13 residues. Trimming stripped 2 bases from V and 12 bases from J, with 16 bases between. CDR1 is MNHNS, CDR2 SASEGT, per germline. The CDR3 loop is CASSENPGSETFF. CDR3 DNA: TGTGCCAGCAGTGAAAACCCGGGGTCAGAAACTTTCTTT.

The chain employs TRBV21-1 and TRBJ2-1; the D call TRBD1 from the table was never checked on the DNA. TRBV21-1 is recorded as a pseudogene. This CDR3 is 19 amino acids long. The CDR3 reads CASSKAPRGTGSPDDEQFF. CDR3 nucleotide sequence: TGTGCCAGCAGCAAAGCACCTAGGGGGACAGGGAGTCCCGATGATGAGCAGTTCTTC.

This clone has only one observation. The CDR3 protein is CASSFFPGQGNYGYTF. The CDR3 nucleotides are TGTGCCAGCAGCTTTTTCCCGGGACAGGGTAACTATGGCTACACCTTC. The rearrangement joins TRBV5-6 to TRBJ1-2, with 9 bases identical to TRBD1. Germline loops: CDR1 SGHDT, CDR2 YYEEEE. This CDR3 comprises 16 residues. The V gene end was trimmed by 2 bases and the J gene end by 1 base; junction bases not matched to a gene: 6. The full variable domain, its missing parts supplied by reference TRBV5-6 and TRBJ1-2, is DAGVTQSPTHLIKTRGQQVTLRCSPKSGHDTVSWYQQALGQGPQFIFQYYEEEERQRGNFPDRFSGHQFPNYSSELNVNALLLGDSALYLCASSFFPGQGNYGYTFGSGTRLTVV.

The chain joins TRBV28 to TRBJ2-7; 10 bases map to TRBD2. The CDR3 is 18 residues long. Germline lookup yields CDR1 MDHEN and CDR2 SYDVKM. V gave up 7 bases and J gave up 2 bases; unmatched junction bases: 17. The CDR3 bases are TGTGCCAGCAAGGCAGTAGTTTTGGGGACTAGCGACACCTACGAGCAGTACTTC. It codes for CASKAVVLGTSDTYEQYF. The variable domain in full, completed from reference TRBV28 and TRBJ2-7, reads DVKVTQSSRYLVKRTGEKVFLECVQDMDHENMFWYRQDPGLGLRLIYFSYDVKMKEKGDIPEGYSVSREKKERFSLILESASTNQTSMYLCASKAVVLGTSDTYEQYFGPGTRLTVT.

The chain recombines TRBV4-1 with TRBJ2-5; no clear D. CDR1 is MGHRA, CDR2 YSYEKL, per germline. The CDR3 runs 16 residues. V was pared by 0 bases and J by 0 bases, with 11 bases between. The CDR3 DNA is TGCGCCAGCAGCCAAGACGCGCGCTCATACCAAGAGACCCAGTACTTC. It specifies CASSQDARSYQETQYF.